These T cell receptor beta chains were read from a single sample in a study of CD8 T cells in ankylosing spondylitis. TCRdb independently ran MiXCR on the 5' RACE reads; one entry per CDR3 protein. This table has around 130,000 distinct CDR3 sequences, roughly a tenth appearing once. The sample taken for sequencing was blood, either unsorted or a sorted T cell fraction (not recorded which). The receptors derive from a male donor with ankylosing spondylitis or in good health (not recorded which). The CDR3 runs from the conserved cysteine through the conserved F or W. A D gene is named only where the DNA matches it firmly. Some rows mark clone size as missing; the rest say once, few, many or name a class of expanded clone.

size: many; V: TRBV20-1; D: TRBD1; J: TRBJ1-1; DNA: TGCAGTGCGGACAGGGTTCGGAACACTGAAGCTTTCTTT; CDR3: CSADRVRNTEAFF
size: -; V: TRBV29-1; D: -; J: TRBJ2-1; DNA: TGCAGCGTTGCAGTTACTACCGAGGGTAATGAGCAGTTCTTC; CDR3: CSVAVTTEGNEQFF
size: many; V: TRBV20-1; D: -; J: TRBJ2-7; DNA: TGCAGTCATGGACTTTCCGCCGGCGAGCAGTACTTC; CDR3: CSHGLSAGEQYF
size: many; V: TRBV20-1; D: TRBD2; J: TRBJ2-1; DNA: TGCAGTGCTAGAAATTTGGCGGGAGGGCATGAGCAGTTCTTC; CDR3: CSARNLAGGHEQFF
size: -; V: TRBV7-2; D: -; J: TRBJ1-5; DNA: TGTGCCAGCAGCTTATCCGGCACAGGGAATCAGCCCCAGCATTTT; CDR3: CASSLSGTGNQPQHF
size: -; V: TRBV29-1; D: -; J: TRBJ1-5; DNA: TGCAGCGTTGAACTGTCGGGGGATCAGCCCCAGCATTTT; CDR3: CSVELSGDQPQHF
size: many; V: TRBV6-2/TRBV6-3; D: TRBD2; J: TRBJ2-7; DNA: TGTGCCAGCAGCCTTACCGGGACTAGCTACGAGCAGTACTTC; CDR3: CASSLTGTSYEQYF
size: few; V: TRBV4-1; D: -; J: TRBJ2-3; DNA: TGCGCCAGCAGCCTGGGGGAATGGGTTTCCCCCACAGATACGCAGTATTTT; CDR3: CASSLGEWVSPTDTQYF
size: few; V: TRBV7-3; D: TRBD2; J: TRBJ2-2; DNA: TGTGCCAGCAGCGCACAGGCTAGCGGGAACACCGGGGAGCTGTTTTTT; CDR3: CASSAQASGNTGELFF
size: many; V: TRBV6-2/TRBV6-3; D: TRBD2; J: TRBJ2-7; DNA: TGTGCCAGCAGTTACTCCAGCGGGAGGATGTACGAGCAGTACTTC; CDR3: CASSYSSGRMYEQYF
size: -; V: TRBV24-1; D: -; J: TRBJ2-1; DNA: TGTGCCACCAGTGATCCTGAGGCAGGGTGGGACTACAATGAGCAGTTCTTC; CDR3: CATSDPEAGWDYNEQFF
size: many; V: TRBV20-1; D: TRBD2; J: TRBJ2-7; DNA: TGCAGTGCTAGAGATTCATGGACTAGCGCAGTCTACGAGCAGTACTTC; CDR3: CSARDSWTSAVYEQYF
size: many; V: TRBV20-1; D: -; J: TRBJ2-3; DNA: TGCAGTGCCCTTGGGAGGTCAGATACGCAGTATTTT; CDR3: CSALGRSDTQYF
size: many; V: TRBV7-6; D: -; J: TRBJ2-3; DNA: TGTGCCAGCAGCTTAAATTCGGGCGGGCAGGAGAAGTATTTT; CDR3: CASSLNSGGQEKYF
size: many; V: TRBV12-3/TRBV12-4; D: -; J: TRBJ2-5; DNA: TGTGCCAGCAGTTTTGTGGGCAACCAAGAGACCCAGTACTTC; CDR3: CASSFVGNQETQYF
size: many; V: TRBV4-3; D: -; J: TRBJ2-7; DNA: TGCGCCAGCAGCCAAGGAGGCCTTCCCTCCTACGAGCAGTACTTC; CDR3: CASSQGGLPSYEQYF
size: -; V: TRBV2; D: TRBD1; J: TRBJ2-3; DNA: TGTGCCAGCAGGGAAAGGGACAGTAAGACAGATACGCAGTATTTT; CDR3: CASRERDSKTDTQYF
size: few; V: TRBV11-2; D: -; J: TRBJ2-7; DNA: TGTGCCAGCAGCTTAGTTAGTACAAGAACCTACGAGCAGTACTTC; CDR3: CASSLVSTRTYEQYF
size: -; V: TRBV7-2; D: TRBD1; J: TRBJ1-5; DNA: TGTGCCAGCAGCCCGGACAGGGGACTGCATCAGCCCCAGCATTTT; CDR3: CASSPDRGLHQPQHF
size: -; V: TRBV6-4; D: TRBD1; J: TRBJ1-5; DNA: TGTGCCAGCAGTAACCTCGATCGCGGGTTCGGGACAGGTGATCAGCCCCAGCATTTT; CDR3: CASSNLDRGFGTGDQPQHF
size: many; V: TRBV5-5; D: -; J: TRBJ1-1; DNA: TGTGCCAGCACCCCTGTCCCATCGCGGGGATCGAACACTGAAGCTTTCTTT; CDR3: CASTPVPSRGSNTEAFF
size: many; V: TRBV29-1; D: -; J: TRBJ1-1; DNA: TGCAGCGTTGAATATGACAGGTACTCTGAAGCTTTCTTT; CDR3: CSVEYDRYSEAFF
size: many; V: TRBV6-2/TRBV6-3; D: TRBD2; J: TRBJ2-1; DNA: TGTGCCAGCAGTCCTAGCGGGAGGCGGAATGAGCAGTTCTTC; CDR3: CASSPSGRRNEQFF
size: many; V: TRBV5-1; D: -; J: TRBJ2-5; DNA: TGCGCCAGCAGCTTAATGACCAGTCGACAAGAGACCCAGTACTTC; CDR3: CASSLMTSRQETQYF
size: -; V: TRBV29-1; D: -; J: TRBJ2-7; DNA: TGCAGCGTTGAGGTAGACTCCTACGAGCAGTACTTC; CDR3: CSVEVDSYEQYF
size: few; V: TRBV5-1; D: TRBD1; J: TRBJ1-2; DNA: TGCGCCAGCAGCTTGGCCGGACAGGACTATGGCTACACCTTC; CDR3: CASSLAGQDYGYTF
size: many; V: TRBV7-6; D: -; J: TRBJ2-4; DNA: TGTGCCAGCAGCCAGGGCCACGGTTTAGCCAAAAACATTCAGTACTTC; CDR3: CASSQGHGLAKNIQYF
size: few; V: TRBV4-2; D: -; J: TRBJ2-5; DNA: TGTGCCAGCAGCCAAGGGCGTGGGGGAGCTCCCGGCACCCAGTACTTC; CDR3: CASSQGRGGAPGTQYF
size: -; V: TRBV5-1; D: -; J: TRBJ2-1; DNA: TGCGCCAGCAGCCGCGAGGGGCTGGGTGAGCAGTTCTTC; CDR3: CASSREGLGEQFF
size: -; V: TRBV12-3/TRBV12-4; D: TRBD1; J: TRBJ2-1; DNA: TGTGCCAGCAGTTTAACCGGGCCAGGGGGTGTCGATGAGCAGTTCTTC; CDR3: CASSLTGPGGVDEQFF
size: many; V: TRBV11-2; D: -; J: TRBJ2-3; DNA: TGTGCCAGCAGCTATTCAAGCACAGATACGCAGTATTTT; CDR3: CASSYSSTDTQYF
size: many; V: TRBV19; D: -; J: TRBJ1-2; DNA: TGTGCCAGTAGGGAATTTGGTACAGGGAATGGCTACACCTTC; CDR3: CASREFGTGNGYTF
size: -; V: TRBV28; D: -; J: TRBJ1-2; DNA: TGTGCCAGCAGTTCGGGGATCCACTATGGCTACACCTTC; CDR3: CASSSGIHYGYTF
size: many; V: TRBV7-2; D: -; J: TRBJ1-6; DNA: TGTGCCAGCACCCCGACCGCTAATAATTCACCCCTCCACTTT; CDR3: CASTPTANNSPLHF
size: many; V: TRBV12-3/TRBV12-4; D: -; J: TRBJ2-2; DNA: TGTGCCAGCAGTACGAACACCGGGGAGCTGTTTTTT; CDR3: CASSTNTGELFF
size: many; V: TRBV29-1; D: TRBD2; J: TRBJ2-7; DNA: TGCAGCGCCCTGGGTCTAGCGGGAATTGAGCAGTACTTC; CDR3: CSALGLAGIEQYF
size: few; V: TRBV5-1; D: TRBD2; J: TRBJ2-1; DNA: TGCGCCAGCAGCTGGACTAGCGGGAGTGGCGGTGAGCAGTTCTTC; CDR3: CASSWTSGSGGEQFF
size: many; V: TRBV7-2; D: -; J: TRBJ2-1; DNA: TGTGCCAGCAGCTTAGTTTCCCAGGGGAACAATGAGCAGTTCTTC; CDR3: CASSLVSQGNNEQFF
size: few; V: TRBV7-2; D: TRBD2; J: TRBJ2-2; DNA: TGTGCCAGCAGCTCGGGACTAGCATTCACCGGGGAGCTGTTTTTT; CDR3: CASSSGLAFTGELFF
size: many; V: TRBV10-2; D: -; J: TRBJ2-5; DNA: TGCGCCAGCAGTGAATACGGGACTCCTCAAGAGACCCAGTACTTC; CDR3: CASSEYGTPQETQYF
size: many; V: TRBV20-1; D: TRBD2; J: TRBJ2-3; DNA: TGCAGTGCTAGAGGGGGGGGTTTGGGCACAGATACGCAGTATTTT; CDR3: CSARGGGLGTDTQYF
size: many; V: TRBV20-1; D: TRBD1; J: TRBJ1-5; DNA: TGCAGTGCTAGACGCGGACAGGGTGGGGGTGAGCCCCAGCATTTT; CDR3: CSARRGQGGGEPQHF
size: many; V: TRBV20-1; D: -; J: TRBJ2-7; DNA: TGCAGTGCTAGAGTTGCTTCCTACGAGCAGTACTTC; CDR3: CSARVASYEQYF
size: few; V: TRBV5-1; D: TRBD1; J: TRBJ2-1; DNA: TGCGCCAGCAGCCGGGACAGGGGATCCCTAAGCTCCTACAATGAGCAGTTCTTC; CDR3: CASSRDRGSLSSYNEQFF
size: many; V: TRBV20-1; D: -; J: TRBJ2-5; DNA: TGCAGTGCCAGGGTGGGGACCCAGTACTTC; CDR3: CSARVGTQYF
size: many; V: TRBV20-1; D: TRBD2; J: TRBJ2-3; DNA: TGCAGTGCCCTCACTAGCGGGAGGGCCACAGATACGCAGTATTTT; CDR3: CSALTSGRATDTQYF
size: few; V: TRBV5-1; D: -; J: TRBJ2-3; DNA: TGCGCCAGCAGCTACGGACAGAATATAATCACAGATACGCAGTATTTT; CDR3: CASSYGQNIITDTQYF
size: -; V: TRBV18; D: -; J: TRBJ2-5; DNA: TGTGCCAGCTCACCGGGTTCGGCAGGAGAGACCCAGTACTTC; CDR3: CASSPGSAGETQYF
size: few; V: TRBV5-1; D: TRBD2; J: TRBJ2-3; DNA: TGCGCCAGCAGCTTGCCTAGCGGACCCTCAGATACGCAGTATTTT; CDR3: CASSLPSGPSDTQYF
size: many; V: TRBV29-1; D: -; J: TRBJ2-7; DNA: TGCAGCGTTGAGGCGACCGGGGCCTCCCTACCCTCGGGTTACGAGCAGTACTTC; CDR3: CSVEATGASLPSGYEQYF
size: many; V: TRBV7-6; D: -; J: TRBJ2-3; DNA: TGTGCCAGCAGCCCCCGGCGCACAGATACGCAGTATTTT; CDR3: CASSPRRTDTQYF
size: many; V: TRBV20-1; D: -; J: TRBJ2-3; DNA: TGCAGTGCTACAGCGGCGGGGAACACAGATACGCAGTATTTT; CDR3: CSATAAGNTDTQYF
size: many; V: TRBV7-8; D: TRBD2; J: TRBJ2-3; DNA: TGTGCCAGCAGCTTAAGCGGGAGTAGCGATACGCAGTATTTT; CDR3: CASSLSGSSDTQYF
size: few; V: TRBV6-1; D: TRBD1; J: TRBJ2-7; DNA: TGTGCCAGCAGCCCAGGACAGGGCCCTGCCTACGAGCAGTACTTC; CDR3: CASSPGQGPAYEQYF